One and the same sample provided the 29 T cell receptor beta chains below, sequenced in a study of Ad26.COV2.S vaccination and SARS-CoV-2 variants. As to treatment: about 20 received Ad26.COV2.S at low or high dose, single or two shots; several received placebo; per-sample allocation not given. Sampling was done on day 63 after the first vaccine or placebo injection. This table comes from immunoSEQ multiplex PCR, and its TCRdb copy is limited to in-frame clones, with some not included. The sample carries 300,000 to 500,000 clones, about nine tenths recorded once. The sequenced sample was peripheral blood, obtained in a trial of Ad26.COV2.S vaccine versus placebo. The receptors were sampled from a person aged 18-60 years who received the Ad26.COV2.S COVID-19 vaccine or a placebo.

The gene calls are TRBV11-2 and TRBJ1-4; the match to TRBD1 covers 8 bases. V was pared by 0 bases and J by 7 bases, with 7 bases of the junction left unmatched. There are 16 residues in the CDR3. Germline V gene sequence: CDR1 SGHAT, CDR2 FQNNGV. CDR3 sequence (DNA): TGTGCCAGCAGCTTAGAAGGCAGGGGGCAGGGTGAAAAACTGTTTTTT. It codes for CASSLEGRGQGEKLFF. Using reference TRBV11-2 and TRBJ1-4 for the parts outside the CDR3, the full variable domain is EAGVAQSPRYKIIEKRQSVAFWCNPISGHATLYWYQQILGQGPKLLIQFQNNGVVDDSQLPKDRFSAERLKGVDSTLKIQPAKLEDSAVYLCASSLEGRGQGEKLFFGSGTQLSVL.

This sequence joins TRBV6-5 and TRBJ1-6; D gene uncertain. The CDR3 is 14 amino acids. Germline CDR1 reads MNHEY; CDR2 reads SVGAGI. The V and J ends lost 5 bases and 6 bases respectively, with 11 bases between them. CDR3 sequence: CASSKGFGNSPLHF. CDR3 bases: TGTGCCAGCAGTAAGGGCTTTGGTAATTCACCCCTCCACTTT.

The genes are TRBV6-1 and TRBJ2-2, with D perhaps matching TRBD1 (5 bases). Between the trimmed V and J ends, which lost 3 bases and 2 bases, there was a span of 13 bases. The CDR3 has 16 amino acids. Germline V gives CDR1 MNHNS, CDR2 SASEGT. The CDR3 coding sequence is TGTGCCAGCAGTGAGTCCAGGGTGCTTAACACCGGGGAGCTGTTTTTT. It specifies CASSESRVLNTGELFF.

V usage is TRBV6-5 and J usage is TRBJ1-6; D is ambiguous. The ends were cut back, 0 bases at V and 9 bases at J, with 6 bases in the middle. This CDR3 contains 13 residues. The V gene's germline CDR1 is MNHEY and CDR2 SVGAGI. CDR3 loop: CASSYSIGSPLHF. The CDR3 region has the DNA TGTGCCAGCAGTTACTCGATTGGTTCACCCCTCCACTTT.

J is TRBJ1-3 and V is TRBV27; D gene ambiguous. Trimming left V 6 bases short and J 0 bases short, with 15 bases between. In germline, CDR1 is MNHEY, CDR2 SMNVEV (reference sequence). The CDR3 totals 16 residues. CDR3 protein: CASRASRTNSGNTIYF. The DNA for the CDR3 is TGTGCCAGCAGGGCCTCTCGGACCAACTCTGGAAACACCATATATTTT.

The chain combines TRBV5-1 with TRBJ2-1, with D possibly being TRBD1 (6 bases). The CDR3 contains 12 residues. Looked up from germline, CDR1 is SGHRS and CDR2 is YFSETQ. V was clipped by 4 bases and J by 13 bases, with 15 bases between them. CDR3 sequence (DNA): TGCGCCAGCAGCCCTGGACAGAATCGCCAGTTCTTC. As protein: CASSPGQNRQFF.

The V call is TRBV4-3, the J call TRBJ1-2; possible D gene TRBD1, 5 bases. Germline-derived CDR1 and CDR2 are LGHNA and YSLEER. This CDR3 has 14 amino acids. Trimming took 0 bases from V and 5 from J, leaving 10 bases between them. CDR3 DNA sequence: TGCGCCAGCAGCCAAGAACGGGGCCCTTATGGCTACACCTTC. It encodes CASSQERGPYGYTF.

V is TRBV7-2 and J is TRBJ1-1; 9 bases are a match to TRBD1. Per the germline V gene, CDR1 is SGHTA and CDR2 is FQGNSA. The CDR3 is 14 residues long. V shed 5 bases and J 5 bases; nucleotides not matched to a gene: 6. Here the CDR3 DNA reads TGTGCCAGCAGCACGGACAGGGGAAGGACTGAAGCTTTCTTT. Protein: CASSTDRGRTEAFF. The full variable domain, with the rest looked up from reference TRBV7-2 and TRBJ1-1, is GAGVSQSPSNKVTEKGKDVELRCDPISGHTALYWYRQSLGQGLEFLIYFQGNSAPDKSGLPSDRFSAERTGGSVSTLTIQRTQQEDSAVYLCASSTDRGRTEAFFGQGTRLTVV.

The genes are TRBV7-9 and TRBJ2-2; the D is unclear. Trimming pared 2 bases from V and 6 bases from J, leaving 7 bases between. Per germline, CDR1 SEHNR and CDR2 FQNEAQ (reference sequence). The CDR3 extends over 13 amino acids. CDR3 sequence: CASSLSLAGELFF. The CDR3 region has the DNA TGTGCCAGCAGCTTATCCCTCGCCGGGGAGCTGTTTTTT.

CDR3 amino acids: CASSQPTGRNTEAFF. The CDR3 DNA follows: TGCGCCAGCAGCCAGCCAACAGGGCGTAACACTGAAGCTTTCTTT. This sequence joins TRBV4-1 and TRBJ1-1, with a weak D call TRBD1 (6 bases). The CDR3 is 15 amino acids. The ends were cut back, 3 bases at V and 2 bases at J, with 13 bases in the middle. CDR1 and CDR2 from the germline V gene are MGHRA and YSYEKL.

Points on this clone: The same CDR3 arises from other DNA sequences in this sample as well. The chain is built from TRBV5-1 and TRBJ2-7, with 10 bases matching TRBD1. The CDR3 has 14 residues. Germline CDR1 reads SGHRS; CDR2 reads YFSETQ. V was pared by 5 bases and J by 2 bases, with 4 bases of the junction left unmatched. The CDR3 coding sequence is TGCGCCAGCAGAACCGGGACAGGGGCCTACGAGCAGTACTTC. It codes for CASRTGTGAYEQYF.

The rearrangement joins TRBV24-1 to TRBJ2-1; D is unresolved. V lost 6 bases, J lost 4 bases, and 3 bases lay in between. CDR3 length: 11 amino acids. The germline V gene encodes CDR1 KGHDR and CDR2 SFDVKD. Here the CDR3 DNA reads TGTGCCACCAGTATGTACAATGAGCAGTTCTTC. This codes for CATSMYNEQFF.

J is TRBJ2-5 and V is TRBV7-2, with TRBD2 matching 14 bases. Per the germline V gene, CDR1 is SGHTA and CDR2 is FQGNSA. The CDR3 extends over 15 amino acids. Losses at the gene ends were 5 bases for V and 5 bases for J; bases not matched to a gene: 4. The CDR3 protein is CASSRTSGGLETQYF. CDR3 bases: TGTGCCAGCAGCCGGACTAGCGGGGGGTTGGAGACCCAGTACTTC. Variable domain in full (rest from reference TRBV7-2 and TRBJ2-5): GAGVSQSPSNKVTEKGKDVELRCDPISGHTALYWYRQSLGQGLEFLIYFQGNSAPDKSGLPSDRFSAERTGGSVSTLTIQRTQQEDSAVYLCASSRTSGGLETQYFGPGTRLLVL.

This chain uses TRBV19 with TRBJ1-5, with TRBD1 matching 7 bases. CDR1 and CDR2 (germline): LNHDA, SQIVND (reference sequence). The J segment lost 5 bases and the V segment lost 5 bases, leaving 3 bases of the junction unmatched. The CDR3 totals 13 residues. CDR3 nucleotide sequence: TGTGCCAGTAGTCCGGGACAGCATCAGCCCCAGCATTTT. Encoded protein: CASSPGQHQPQHF.

V and J are TRBV6-5 and TRBJ2-7; D gene unclear. V gave up 2 bases and J gave up 0 bases, with 8 bases separating them. In germline, CDR1 is MNHEY, CDR2 SVGAGI. The CDR3 is made up of 14 amino acids. This chain's CDR3 is CASSYTWSSYEQYF. The CDR3 DNA is TGTGCCAGCAGTTACACGTGGAGCTCCTACGAGCAGTACTTC.

This chain connects TRBV13 to TRBJ2-7; D remains ambiguous. CDR1 is PRHDT and CDR2 is FYEKMQ in the germline V gene (reference sequence). V lost 0 bases and J lost 4, with 10 bases in between. The CDR3 has 14 residues. CDR3 in amino acids: CASSLGGRRYEQYF. CDR3 coding DNA: TGTGCCAGCAGCTTAGGTGGCAGAAGGTACGAGCAGTACTTC.

The V gene is TRBV6-6, the J gene TRBJ1-6; no clear D. Germline V gene sequence: CDR1 MNHNY, CDR2 SVGAGI (reference sequence). The CDR3 extends over 16 amino acids. V dropped 2 bases and J dropped 6 bases, with 14 bases sitting between them. The DNA for the CDR3 is TGTGCCAGCAGTTACCTTATTACAGAGGTTAATTCACCCCTCCACTTT. Protein product: CASSYLITEVNSPLHF.

The gene calls are TRBV6-4 and TRBJ1-4, with D perhaps TRBD1 (5 bases). The V and J ends lost 6 bases and 5 bases respectively, with 13 bases between them. This CDR3 has 14 residues. Germline V lookup: CDR1 MRHNA, CDR2 SNTAGT. For the CDR3, the DNA is TGTGCCAGCAGACACGACAGTACCAATGAAAAACTGTTTTTT. As protein: CASRHDSTNEKLFF.

V and J are TRBV7-9 and TRBJ2-5; 8 bases line up with TRBD1. The CDR3 consists of 15 residues. The ends lost 3 bases at V and 2 bases at J; junction bases unmatched: 5. In germline, CDR1 is SEHNR, CDR2 FQNEAQ (reference sequence). The CDR3 is CASSFRTGQQETQYF. CDR3 nucleotide sequence: TGTGCCAGCAGCTTCCGGACAGGGCAGCAAGAGACCCAGTACTTC.

This sequence joins TRBV21-1 and TRBJ2-7; the table's D call, TRBD2, was not checked against the DNA. TRBV21-1 is marked as a pseudogene. This CDR3 spans 13 amino acids. The CDR3 DNA reads TGTGCCAGCAGCCCCGGGAGGGGGGACGAGCAGTACTTC. Its translation is CASSPGRGDEQYF.

The gene calls are TRBV4-1 and TRBJ2-2, with D perhaps TRBD2 (5 bases). V was cut by 1 base and J by 5 bases, with 17 bases left in between. Germline V CDR1 and CDR2: MGHRA, YSYEKL. CDR3 size: 17 residues. CDR3 DNA sequence: TGCGCCAGCAGCCAAGGACGGTTCGGGGTGAGGACCGGGGAGCTGTTTTTT. Translated, it gives CASSQGRFGVRTGELFF.

The chain joins TRBV20-1 to TRBJ1-2; D possibly corresponds to TRBD1 (5 bases). Germline V gives CDR1 DFQATT, CDR2 SNEGSKA (reference sequence). V shed 3 bases and J shed 10 bases, with 12 bases lying between them. This CDR3 is built from 11 residues. The CDR3 region has the DNA TGCAGTGCTAGCGCAGGGAGTGCCTACACCTTC. Its protein is CSASAGSAYTF.

The chain carries TRBV6-5 and TRBJ1-2; D perhaps matches TRBD1 (5 bases). The CDR3 loop spans 14 amino acids. V dropped 4 bases and J dropped 3 bases, with 12 bases sitting between them. Germline V gene sequence: CDR1 MNHEY, CDR2 SVGAGI. The CDR3 DNA follows: TGTGCCAGCAGTTTCGGGGCCGCGGACTATGGCTACACCTTC. Its protein is CASSFGAADYGYTF.

The J gene is TRBJ2-7, the V gene TRBV4-1; 7 bases are a match to TRBD1. Trimming cost V 4 bases and J 7 bases; bases outside gene matches: 10. The germline gives CDR1 MGHRA, CDR2 YSYEKL. This CDR3 is 14 amino acids long. DNA of the CDR3: TGCGCCAGCAGCCTGCTCAAGGGGGCGAGTGAGCAGTACTTC. It translates to CASSLLKGASEQYF.

The chain uses TRBV5-1 and TRBJ1-6, with 7 bases lining up with TRBD1. This CDR3 is built from 16 residues. From germline, CDR1 is SGHRS and CDR2 YFSETQ. After removal of 4 bases from V and 0 bases from J, the junction contained 4 bases not matched to a gene. CDR3 region: CASSRDRSSYNSPLHF. CDR3 DNA: TGCGCCAGCAGCCGGGACAGAAGCTCCTATAATTCACCCCTCCACTTT.

V is TRBV7-2 and J is TRBJ1-1; D call uncertain. Trimming pared 5 bases from V and 2 bases from J, leaving 9 bases between. The CDR3 is 13 amino acids. In germline, CDR1 is SGHTA, CDR2 FQGNSA. CDR3 loop: CASSNGPNTEAFF. The CDR3 DNA follows: TGTGCCAGCAGCAACGGTCCCAACACTGAAGCTTTCTTT.

The V call is TRBV2, the J call TRBJ2-7; D might be TRBD1 (6 bases). Germline lookup yields CDR1 SNHLY and CDR2 FYNNEI. The CDR3 is 15 residues long. V gave up 7 bases and J gave up 6 bases, with 22 bases separating them. The CDR3 sequence: CASTLAQGTAGEQYF. CDR3 in DNA: TGTGCCAGCACCCTAGCCCAGGGGACCGCCGGCGAGCAGTACTTC.

The chain couples TRBV29-1 to TRBJ1-2; 7 positions agree with TRBD1. This CDR3 has 15 amino acids. Trimming cost V 8 bases and J 10 bases; bases outside gene matches: 22. Germline loops: CDR1 SQVTM, CDR2 ANQGSEA. The chain's CDR3 is CSTDDRGQEGRDYTF. The CDR3 nucleotides read TGCAGCACCGACGACCGCGGACAGGAGGGGAGAGACTACACCTTC.

CDR3 protein: CASSPPLQNYGYTF. CDR3 in DNA: TGTGCCAGCTCACCACCCTTACAGAACTATGGCTACACCTTC. The gene calls are TRBV18 and TRBJ1-2; unclear D gene. The germline V gene has CDR1 KGHSH and CDR2 LQKENI. Trimming removed 0 bases at V and 2 bases at J, with 7 bases between. The CDR3 sequence is 14 residues long.